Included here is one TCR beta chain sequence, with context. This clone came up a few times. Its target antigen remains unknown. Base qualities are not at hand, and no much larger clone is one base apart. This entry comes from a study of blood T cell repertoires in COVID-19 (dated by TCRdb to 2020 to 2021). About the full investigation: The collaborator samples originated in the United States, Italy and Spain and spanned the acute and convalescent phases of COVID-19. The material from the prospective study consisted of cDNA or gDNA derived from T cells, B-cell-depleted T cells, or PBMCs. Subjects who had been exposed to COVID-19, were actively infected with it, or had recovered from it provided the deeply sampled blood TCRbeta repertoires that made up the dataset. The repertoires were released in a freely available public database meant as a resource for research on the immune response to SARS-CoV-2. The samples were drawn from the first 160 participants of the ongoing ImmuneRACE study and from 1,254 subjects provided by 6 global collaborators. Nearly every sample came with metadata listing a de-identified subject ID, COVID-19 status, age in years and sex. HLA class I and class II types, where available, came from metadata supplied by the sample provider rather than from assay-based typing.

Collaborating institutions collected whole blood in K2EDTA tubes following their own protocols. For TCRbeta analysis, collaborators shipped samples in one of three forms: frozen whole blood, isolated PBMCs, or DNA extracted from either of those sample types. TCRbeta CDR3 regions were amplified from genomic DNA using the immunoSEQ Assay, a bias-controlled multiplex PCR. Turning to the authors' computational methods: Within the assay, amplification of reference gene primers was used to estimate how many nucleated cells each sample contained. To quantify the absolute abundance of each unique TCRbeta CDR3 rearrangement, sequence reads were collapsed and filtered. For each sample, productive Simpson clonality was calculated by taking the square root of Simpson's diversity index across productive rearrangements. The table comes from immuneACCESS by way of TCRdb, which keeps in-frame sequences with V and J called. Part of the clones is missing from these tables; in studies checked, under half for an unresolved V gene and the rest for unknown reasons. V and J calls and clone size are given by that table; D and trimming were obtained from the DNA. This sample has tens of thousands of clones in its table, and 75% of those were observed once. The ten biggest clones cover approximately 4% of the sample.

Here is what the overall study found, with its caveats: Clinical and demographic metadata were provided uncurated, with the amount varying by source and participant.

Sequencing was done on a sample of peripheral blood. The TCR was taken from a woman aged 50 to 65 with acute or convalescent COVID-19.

The CDR3 protein is CASSVGTTQETQYF. The bases are TGTGCCAGCAGCGTGGGGACTACTCAAGAGACCCAGTACTTC. The V and J genes are TRBV9 and TRBJ2-5; 7 of the junction bases match TRBD2. The CDR3 covers 14 residues, taking in both the cysteine and the phenylalanine. Only CDR3 DNA remains: 42 bases, in frame from the first base. From V the trimming removes 2 bases and from J it removes 2 bases, while the gene matches leave 3 bases of the junction unaccounted for. Per the germline V gene, SGDLS is the CDR1 and YYNGEE is the CDR2. The variable domain in full, with residues beyond the CDR3 obtained from the reference TRBV9 and TRBJ2-5 genes, is DSGVTQTPKHLITATGQRVTLRCSPRSGDLSVYWYQQSLDQGLQFLIQYYNGEERAKGNILERFSAQQFPDLHSELNLSSLELGDSALYFCASSVGTTQETQYFGPGTRLLVL.